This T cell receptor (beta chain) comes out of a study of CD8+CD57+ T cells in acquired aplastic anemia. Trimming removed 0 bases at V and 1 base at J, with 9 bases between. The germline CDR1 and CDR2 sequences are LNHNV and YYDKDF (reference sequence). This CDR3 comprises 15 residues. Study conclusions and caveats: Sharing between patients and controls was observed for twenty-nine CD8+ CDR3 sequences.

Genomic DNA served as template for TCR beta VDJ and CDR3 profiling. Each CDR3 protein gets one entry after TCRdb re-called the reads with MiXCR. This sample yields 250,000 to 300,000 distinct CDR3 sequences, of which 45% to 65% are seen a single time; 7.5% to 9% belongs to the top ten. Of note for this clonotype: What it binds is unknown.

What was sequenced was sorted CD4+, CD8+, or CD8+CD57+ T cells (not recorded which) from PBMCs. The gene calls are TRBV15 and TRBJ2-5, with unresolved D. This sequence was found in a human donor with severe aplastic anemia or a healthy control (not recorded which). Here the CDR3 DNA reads TGTGCCACCAGCAGAGATGGTACAGTCCAAGAGACCCAGTACTTC. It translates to CATSRDGTVQETQYF. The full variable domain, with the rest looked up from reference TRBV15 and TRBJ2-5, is DAMVIQNPRYQVTQFGKPVTLSCSQTLNHNVMYWYQQKSSQAPKLLFHYYDKDFNNEADTPDNFQSRRPNTSFCFLDIRSPGLGDTAMYLCATSRDGTVQETQYFGPGTRLLVL.